These T cell receptor beta chains were read from a single sample in a study of cytomegalovirus exposure and HLA in healthy donors. Sequencing was performed with immunoSEQ multiplex PCR; in TCRdb, only in-frame clones are kept and a portion is missing. The repertoire consists of tens of thousands of clones, with roughly three quarters occurring once and the leading ten covering roughly 3.5%. Sequencing was done on a sample of PBMCs. The receptors here all came from a man aged 18 to 29 in good health and CMV-seronegative. The CDR3 runs from the conserved cysteine through the conserved F or W. The order of the fields is D gene, J gene, V gene, clone size, CDR3 protein, CDR3 DNA. A D gene is named only where the DNA matches it firmly. Not all rows give a size; the values are once, few, many and, for expanded clones, a class.

d_gene: TRBD2; j_gene: TRBJ2-7; v_gene: TRBV11-2; abundance: few; CDR3aa: CASRASGGYEQYF; CDR3nt: TGTGCCAGCAGGGCTAGCGGGGGCTACGAGCAGTACTTC
d_gene: TRBD1; j_gene: TRBJ1-2; v_gene: TRBV19; abundance: NA; CDR3aa: CASIADREPRGYTF; CDR3nt: TGTGCCAGTATCGCGGACAGGGAGCCTCGCGGCTACACCTTC
d_gene: NA; j_gene: TRBJ2-5; v_gene: TRBV4-1; abundance: NA; CDR3aa: CASSQVRSGWETQYF; CDR3nt: TGCGCCAGCAGCCAAGTTAGGAGCGGGTGGGAGACCCAGTACTTC
d_gene: NA; j_gene: TRBJ1-4; v_gene: TRBV5-1; abundance: NA; CDR3aa: CASSLASDEKLFF; CDR3nt: TGCGCCAGCAGCTTGGCCTCGGATGAAAAACTGTTTTTT
d_gene: TRBD2; j_gene: TRBJ2-1; v_gene: TRBV5-1; abundance: few; CDR3aa: CASSSGGAGNEQFF; CDR3nt: TGCGCCAGCAGCTCCGGGGGGGCCGGAAATGAGCAGTTCTTC
d_gene: NA; j_gene: TRBJ2-5; v_gene: TRBV11-2; abundance: NA; CDR3aa: CASSYSLQETQYF; CDR3nt: TGTGCCAGCAGCTACAGCTTACAAGAGACCCAGTACTTC
d_gene: TRBD2; j_gene: TRBJ2-1; v_gene: TRBV7-6; abundance: NA; CDR3aa: CASSWGKGLAAYNEQFF; CDR3nt: TGTGCCAGCAGCTGGGGAAAGGGACTAGCGGCCTACAATGAGCAGTTCTTC
d_gene: TRBD2; j_gene: TRBJ2-4; v_gene: TRBV19; abundance: NA; CDR3aa: CASRETSGGVGAKNIQYF; CDR3nt: TGTGCCAGTAGAGAGACTAGCGGGGGGGTCGGTGCCAAAAACATTCAGTACTTC
d_gene: NA; j_gene: TRBJ1-6; v_gene: TRBV5-1; abundance: NA; CDR3aa: CASSLTQNNSPLHF; CDR3nt: TGCGCCAGCAGCTTGACACAAAATAATTCACCCCTCCACTTT
d_gene: NA; j_gene: TRBJ2-1; v_gene: TRBV7-3; abundance: NA; CDR3aa: CASSLRGGPGNEQFF; CDR3nt: TGTGCCAGCAGCTTAAGGGGGGGCCCGGGGAATGAGCAGTTCTTC
d_gene: TRBD1; j_gene: TRBJ2-1; v_gene: TRBV6-5; abundance: NA; CDR3aa: CASSPTGTYNEQFF; CDR3nt: TGTGCCAGCAGCCCGACAGGGACCTACAATGAGCAGTTCTTC
d_gene: NA; j_gene: TRBJ1-1; v_gene: TRBV6-5; abundance: few; CDR3aa: CASRLTLNTEAFF; CDR3nt: TGTGCCAGCAGACTCACCCTGAACACTGAAGCTTTCTTT
d_gene: NA; j_gene: TRBJ1-1; v_gene: TRBV19; abundance: NA; CDR3aa: CASSIIRDTMNTEAFF; CDR3nt: TGTGCCAGTAGTATAATAAGGGACACAATGAACACTGAAGCTTTCTTT
d_gene: NA; j_gene: TRBJ2-3; v_gene: TRBV7-6; abundance: NA; CDR3aa: CASSLARRGYSTDTQYF; CDR3nt: TGTGCCAGCAGCTTAGCGAGGCGCGGCTATAGCACAGATACGCAGTATTTT
d_gene: NA; j_gene: TRBJ1-5; v_gene: TRBV19; abundance: once; CDR3aa: CASSTTGRGQPQHF; CDR3nt: TGTGCCAGTAGCACCACAGGGAGAGGTCAGCCCCAGCATTTT
d_gene: NA; j_gene: TRBJ1-2; v_gene: TRBV27; abundance: NA; CDR3aa: CASRPGVRHYYGYTF; CDR3nt: TGTGCCAGCAGGCCAGGGGTGCGGCACTACTATGGCTACACCTTC
d_gene: NA; j_gene: TRBJ1-5; v_gene: TRBV7-2; abundance: NA; CDR3aa: CASSLASGNHQPQHF; CDR3nt: TGTGCCAGCAGCTTAGCCTCAGGTAACCATCAGCCCCAGCATTTT
d_gene: TRBD2; j_gene: TRBJ2-7; v_gene: TRBV4-2; abundance: NA; CDR3aa: CASSQGLAGYEQYF; CDR3nt: TGTGCCAGCAGCCAAGGGCTAGCGGGCTACGAGCAGTACTTC
d_gene: TRBD1; j_gene: TRBJ2-4; v_gene: TRBV11-2; abundance: once; CDR3aa: CASSPRDRVNIQYF; CDR3nt: TGTGCCAGCAGCCCCCGGGACAGGGTCAACATTCAGTACTTC
d_gene: TRBD1; j_gene: TRBJ1-5; v_gene: TRBV28; abundance: NA; CDR3aa: CASSSYRGGQPQHF; CDR3nt: TGTGCCAGCAGTTCTTACAGGGGGGGTCAGCCCCAGCATTTT
d_gene: NA; j_gene: TRBJ2-2; v_gene: TRBV25-1; abundance: NA; CDR3aa: CASSEYGGQGWPGELFF; CDR3nt: TGTGCCAGCAGTGAATATGGTGGTCAGGGGTGGCCCGGGGAGCTGTTTTTT
d_gene: NA; j_gene: TRBJ2-6; v_gene: TRBV5-4; abundance: NA; CDR3aa: CASSLTGANVLTF; CDR3nt: TGTGCCAGCAGTTTAACTGGGGCCAACGTCCTGACTTTC
d_gene: NA; j_gene: TRBJ2-7; v_gene: TRBV19; abundance: once; CDR3aa: CASSAGPQRYF; CDR3nt: TGTGCCAGTAGTGCGGGACCACAACGGTACTTC
d_gene: NA; j_gene: TRBJ1-2; v_gene: TRBV7-9; abundance: NA; CDR3aa: CASSLDSPVRNYGYTF; CDR3nt: TGTGCCAGCAGCTTAGACAGCCCTGTAAGAAACTATGGCTACACCTTC
d_gene: NA; j_gene: TRBJ1-4; v_gene: TRBV28; abundance: NA; CDR3aa: CASSVDRPLRLATNEKLFF; CDR3nt: TGTGCCAGCAGCGTCGACAGACCTTTACGCCTCGCAACTAATGAAAAACTGTTTTTT
d_gene: NA; j_gene: TRBJ1-1; v_gene: TRBV6-1; abundance: NA; CDR3aa: CASTMNTEAFF; CDR3nt: TGTGCCAGCACCATGAACACTGAAGCTTTCTTT
d_gene: TRBD1; j_gene: TRBJ1-5; v_gene: TRBV6-1; abundance: NA; CDR3aa: CASSVGQGLNQPQHF; CDR3nt: TGTGCCAGCAGTGTAGGACAGGGACTCAATCAGCCCCAGCATTTT
d_gene: NA; j_gene: TRBJ2-3; v_gene: TRBV6-1; abundance: NA; CDR3aa: CASSEAFVYTQYF; CDR3nt: TGTGCCAGCAGTGAGGCTTTTGTATATACGCAGTATTTT
d_gene: NA; j_gene: TRBJ2-7; v_gene: TRBV27; abundance: NA; CDR3aa: CASSLKLSYEQYF; CDR3nt: TGTGCCAGCAGTTTGAAACTCTCCTACGAGCAGTACTTC
d_gene: TRBD2; j_gene: TRBJ2-3; v_gene: TRBV10-3; abundance: NA; CDR3aa: CAISRTSGGLTDTQYF; CDR3nt: TGTGCCATCAGCCGGACTAGCGGGGGGCTCACAGATACGCAGTATTTT
d_gene: NA; j_gene: TRBJ2-1; v_gene: TRBV7-2; abundance: NA; CDR3aa: CASSLVASQGEQFF; CDR3nt: TGTGCCAGCAGCTTGGTCGCTAGTCAGGGTGAGCAGTTCTTC
d_gene: NA; j_gene: TRBJ2-3; v_gene: TRBV28; abundance: NA; CDR3aa: CASSRDSQTDTQYF; CDR3nt: TGTGCCAGCAGCCGGGACTCCCAGACAGATACGCAGTATTTT
d_gene: TRBD1; j_gene: TRBJ1-5; v_gene: TRBV18; abundance: once; CDR3aa: CASSPDRVNQPQHF; CDR3nt: TGTGCCAGCTCACCGGACAGGGTTAATCAGCCCCAGCATTTT
d_gene: TRBD1; j_gene: TRBJ2-2; v_gene: TRBV30; abundance: NA; CDR3aa: CAWSPRTGEYGELFF; CDR3nt: TGTGCCTGGTCGCCCCGGACAGGGGAATACGGGGAGCTGTTTTTT
d_gene: NA; j_gene: TRBJ1-2; v_gene: TRBV6-1; abundance: NA; CDR3aa: CASGRLNYGYTF; CDR3nt: TGTGCCAGCGGGAGACTAAACTATGGCTACACCTTC
d_gene: NA; j_gene: TRBJ1-1; v_gene: TRBV28; abundance: few; CDR3aa: CASRRTRVSAEAFF; CDR3nt: TGTGCCAGCAGGCGTACCAGGGTTTCGGCTGAAGCTTTCTTT
d_gene: NA; j_gene: TRBJ1-2; v_gene: TRBV19; abundance: NA; CDR3aa: CASSRWDTMGGYTF; CDR3nt: TGTGCCAGTAGTAGATGGGACACCATGGGCGGCTACACCTTC
d_gene: TRBD2; j_gene: TRBJ2-5; v_gene: TRBV6-1; abundance: NA; CDR3aa: CASSERWRLAQETQYF; CDR3nt: TGTGCCAGCAGTGAAAGATGGAGACTAGCCCAAGAGACCCAGTACTTC
d_gene: NA; j_gene: TRBJ1-4; v_gene: TRBV29-1; abundance: NA; CDR3aa: CSVDGDGGEKLFF; CDR3nt: TGCAGCGTTGATGGCGACGGGGGGGAAAAACTGTTTTTT
d_gene: TRBD1; j_gene: TRBJ1-1; v_gene: TRBV5-4; abundance: NA; CDR3aa: CASSRIPKTGASEAFF; CDR3nt: TGTGCCAGCAGCCGTATACCCAAGACAGGGGCGAGTGAAGCTTTCTTT
d_gene: NA; j_gene: TRBJ1-5; v_gene: TRBV6-1; abundance: NA; CDR3aa: CASTPGPSNQPQHF; CDR3nt: TGTGCCAGCACGCCAGGTCCTAGCAATCAGCCCCAGCATTTT
d_gene: NA; j_gene: TRBJ1-5; v_gene: TRBV6-1; abundance: once; CDR3aa: CASRGHILGNQPQHF; CDR3nt: TGTGCCAGCAGAGGTCATATCCTAGGCAATCAGCCCCAGCATTTT
d_gene: TRBD1; j_gene: TRBJ2-1; v_gene: TRBV10-3; abundance: NA; CDR3aa: CATDTAGTGGTNEQFF; CDR3nt: TGTGCCACCGACACCGCCGGGACAGGGGGTACCAATGAGCAGTTCTTC
d_gene: TRBD1; j_gene: TRBJ1-4; v_gene: TRBV5-1; abundance: NA; CDR3aa: CASSLSGTGGFRATNEKLFF; CDR3nt: TGCGCCAGCAGCTTGTCGGGGACAGGGGGATTTCGCGCAACTAATGAAAAACTGTTTTTT
d_gene: TRBD2; j_gene: TRBJ2-3; v_gene: TRBV18; abundance: NA; CDR3aa: CASSPTLSGGFTDTQYF; CDR3nt: TGTGCCAGCTCACCAACCCTTAGCGGGGGGTTCACAGATACGCAGTATTTT
d_gene: TRBD2; j_gene: TRBJ2-2; v_gene: TRBV7-8; abundance: NA; CDR3aa: CASRGLAGGPRNHGELFF; CDR3nt: TGTGCCAGCAGGGGACTAGCGGGGGGGCCAAGAAATCACGGGGAGCTGTTTTTT
d_gene: TRBD2; j_gene: TRBJ2-1; v_gene: TRBV10-3; abundance: few; CDR3aa: CAITAGGQDNEQFF; CDR3nt: TGTGCCATCACCGCGGGGGGGCAAGACAATGAGCAGTTCTTC
d_gene: NA; j_gene: TRBJ1-1; v_gene: TRBV7-6; abundance: NA; CDR3aa: CASSSQSFATNEAFF; CDR3nt: TGTGCCAGCAGCTCCCAGTCTTTTGCCACCAATGAAGCTTTCTTT
d_gene: TRBD1; j_gene: TRBJ2-2; v_gene: TRBV7-2; abundance: once; CDR3aa: CASSLNRGTGELFF; CDR3nt: TGTGCCAGCAGTTTAAACAGGGGGACCGGGGAGCTGTTTTTT
d_gene: TRBD2; j_gene: TRBJ2-3; v_gene: TRBV19; abundance: NA; CDR3aa: CASSIAGGLDTQYF; CDR3nt: TGTGCCAGTAGTATAGCGGGGGGGCTTGATACGCAGTATTTT
d_gene: NA; j_gene: TRBJ1-5; v_gene: TRBV18; abundance: NA; CDR3aa: CASSPQKTVGQPQHF; CDR3nt: TGTGCCAGCTCACCACAAAAAACGGTGGGCCAGCCCCAGCATTTT
d_gene: TRBD1; j_gene: TRBJ1-5; v_gene: TRBV19; abundance: NA; CDR3aa: CASSPRTGGNQPQHF; CDR3nt: TGTGCCAGTAGTCCCCGGACAGGGGGTAATCAGCCCCAGCATTTT
d_gene: TRBD1; j_gene: TRBJ1-3; v_gene: TRBV27; abundance: NA; CDR3aa: CASSMTGVGSGNTIYF; CDR3nt: TGTGCCAGCAGCATGACAGGGGTCGGCTCTGGAAACACCATATATTTT
d_gene: NA; j_gene: TRBJ2-5; v_gene: TRBV6-5; abundance: NA; CDR3aa: CASSAGVETQYF; CDR3nt: TGTGCCAGCAGTGCAGGGGTGGAGACCCAGTACTTC
d_gene: NA; j_gene: TRBJ1-2; v_gene: TRBV28; abundance: few; CDR3aa: CASSFKGADGYTF; CDR3nt: TGTGCCAGCAGTTTTAAGGGAGCGGATGGCTACACCTTC